This T cell receptor beta chain was identified in a study of PD-L1 blockade in urothelial cancer. Time point specified: pretreatment peripheral blood. This clone was detected only once. The data were produced by immunoSEQ multiplex PCR, yet TCRdb's version contains in-frame clones alone and is incomplete. The sample lists 60,000 or so clones, over 75% occurring once. Germline trimming cut 5 bases from V and 6 bases from J; bases unmatched to any gene: 19. The CDR3 totals 18 residues. Germline V gene lookup returns CDR1 SEHNR and CDR2 FQNEAQ (reference sequence). The sample consisted of PBMCs, taken around atezolizumab (anti-PD-L1) treatment. The sequence derives from a man in his 70s with urothelial cancer. The chain couples TRBV7-9 to TRBJ2-1, with 7 bases matching TRBD2. The CDR3 DNA reads as TGTGCCAGCAGCCGACCTAATAGCGGGCTGGGCGGTGGCAATGAGCAGTTCTTC. It is translated as CASSRPNSGLGGGNEQFF.